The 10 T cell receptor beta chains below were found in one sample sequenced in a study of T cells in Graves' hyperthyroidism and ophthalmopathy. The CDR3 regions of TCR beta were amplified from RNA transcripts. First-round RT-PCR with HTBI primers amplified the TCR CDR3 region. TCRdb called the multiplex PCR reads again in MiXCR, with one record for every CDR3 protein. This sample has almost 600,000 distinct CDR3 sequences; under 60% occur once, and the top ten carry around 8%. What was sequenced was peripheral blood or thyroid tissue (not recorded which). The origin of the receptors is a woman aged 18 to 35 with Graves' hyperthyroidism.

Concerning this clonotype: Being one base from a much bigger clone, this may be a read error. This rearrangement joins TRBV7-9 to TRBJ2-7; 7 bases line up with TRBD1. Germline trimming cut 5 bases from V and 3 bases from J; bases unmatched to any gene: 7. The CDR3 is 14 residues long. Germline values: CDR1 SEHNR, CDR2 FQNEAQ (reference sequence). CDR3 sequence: CASSPDGTDYEQYF. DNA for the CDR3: TGTGCCAGCAGCCCCGACGGGACAGACTACGAGCAGTACTTC. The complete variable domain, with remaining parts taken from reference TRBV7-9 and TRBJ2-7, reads DTGVSQNPRHKITKRGQNVTFRCDPISEHNRLYWYRQTLGQGPEFLTYFQNEAQLEKSRLLSDRFSAERPKGSFSTLEIQRTEQGDSAMYLCASSPDGTDYEQYFGPGTRLTVT.

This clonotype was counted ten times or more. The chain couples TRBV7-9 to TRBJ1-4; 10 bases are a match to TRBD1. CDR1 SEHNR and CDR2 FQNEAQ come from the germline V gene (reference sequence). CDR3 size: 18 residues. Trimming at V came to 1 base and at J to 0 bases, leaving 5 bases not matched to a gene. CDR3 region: CASSLVAGTGATNEKLFF. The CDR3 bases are TGTGCCAGCAGCTTAGTAGCCGGGACAGGGGCAACTAATGAAAAACTGTTTTTT. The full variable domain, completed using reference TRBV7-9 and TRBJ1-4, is DTGVSQNPRHKITKRGQNVTFRCDPISEHNRLYWYRQTLGQGPEFLTYFQNEAQLEKSRLLSDRFSAERPKGSFSTLEIQRTEQGDSAMYLCASSLVAGTGATNEKLFFGSGTQLSVL.

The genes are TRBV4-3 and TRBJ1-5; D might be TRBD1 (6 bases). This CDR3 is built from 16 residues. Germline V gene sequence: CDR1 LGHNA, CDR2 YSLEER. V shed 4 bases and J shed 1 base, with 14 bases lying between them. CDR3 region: CASSPRQALSNQPQHF. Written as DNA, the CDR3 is TGCGCCAGCAGCCCCAGACAGGCCCTGAGCAATCAGCCCCAGCATTTT.

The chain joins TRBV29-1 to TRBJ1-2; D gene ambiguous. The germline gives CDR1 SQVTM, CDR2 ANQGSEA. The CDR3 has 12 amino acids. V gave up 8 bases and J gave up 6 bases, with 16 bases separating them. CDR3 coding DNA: TGCAGCCAACCACCGGGCACCCATGGCTACACCTTC. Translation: CSQPPGTHGYTF.

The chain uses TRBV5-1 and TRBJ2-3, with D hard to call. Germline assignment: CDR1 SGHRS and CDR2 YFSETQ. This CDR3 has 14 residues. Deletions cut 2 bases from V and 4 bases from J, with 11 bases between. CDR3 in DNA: TGCGCCAGCAGCTTTGAATGGGCCCCAGATACGCAGTATTTT. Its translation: CASSFEWAPDTQYF.

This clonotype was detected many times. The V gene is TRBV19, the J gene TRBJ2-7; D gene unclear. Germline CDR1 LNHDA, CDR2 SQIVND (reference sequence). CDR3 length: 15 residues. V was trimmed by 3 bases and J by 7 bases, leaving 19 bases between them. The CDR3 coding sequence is TGTGCCAGTAGTATGGGCAGCTCTCATGTGGGTGAGCAGTACTTC. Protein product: CASSMGSSHVGEQYF.

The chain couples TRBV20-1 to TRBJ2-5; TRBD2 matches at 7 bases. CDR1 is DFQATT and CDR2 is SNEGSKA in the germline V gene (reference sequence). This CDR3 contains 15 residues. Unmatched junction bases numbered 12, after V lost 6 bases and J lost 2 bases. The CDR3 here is CSALGAGRAQETQYF. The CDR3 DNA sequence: TGCAGTGCCCTGGGCGCAGGGAGGGCTCAAGAGACCCAGTACTTC.

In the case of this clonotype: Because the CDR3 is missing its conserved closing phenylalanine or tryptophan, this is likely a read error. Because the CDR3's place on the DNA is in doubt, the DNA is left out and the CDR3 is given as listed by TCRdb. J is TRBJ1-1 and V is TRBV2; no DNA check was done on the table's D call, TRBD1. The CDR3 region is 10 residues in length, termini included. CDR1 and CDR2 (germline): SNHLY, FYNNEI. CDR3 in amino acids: CASSEARANY.

CDR3 protein: CARDRVGTEAFF. In DNA form, the CDR3 reads TGTGCCCGCGACAGGGTGGGGACTGAAGCTTTCTTT. The chain is built from TRBV30 and TRBJ1-1; TRBD1 matches 7 bases. This CDR3 region has 12 residues. Germline V gene data show CDR1 as GTSNPN and CDR2 as SVGIG (reference sequence). The J segment lost 5 bases and the V segment lost 8 bases, leaving 8 bases of the junction unmatched.

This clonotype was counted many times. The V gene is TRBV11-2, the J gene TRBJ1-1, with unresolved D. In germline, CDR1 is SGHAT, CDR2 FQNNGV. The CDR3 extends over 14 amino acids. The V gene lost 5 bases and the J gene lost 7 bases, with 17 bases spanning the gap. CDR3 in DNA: TGTGCCAGCAGCCGAGAAAGTTGGGAGGGTGAAGCTTTCTTT. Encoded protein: CASSRESWEGEAFF.